The 28 T cell receptor beta chains given below trace back to one sample, sequenced in a study of blood T cell repertoires in COVID-19. Generated by immunoSEQ multiplex PCR, the TCRdb table keeps only in-frame clones and is missing some. Here the sample spans roughly 140,000 clones, approximately 73% being singletons. Sequencing was done on a sample of peripheral blood. These receptors were obtained from a woman over 75 with acute or convalescent COVID-19.

V usage is TRBV3-1 (or the pseudogene TRBV3-2) and J usage is TRBJ1-5; no clear D gene. Looked up from germline, CDR1 is LGHDT and CDR2 is YNNKEL (reference sequence). Between the trimmed V and J ends, which lost 1 base and 7 bases, there was a span of 5 bases. CDR3 length: 12 residues. Written as DNA, the CDR3 is TGTGCCAGCAGCCAAGGTCTCCAGCCCCAGCATTTT. Residues: CASSQGLQPQHF.

This clone was counted only a few times. This CDR3 reads CASSLDRQFGEQFF. The CDR3 nucleotides are TGTGCCAGCAGCTTAGATCGCCAATTCGGTGAGCAGTTCTTC. The genes are TRBV11-2 and TRBJ2-1; no reliable D call. This CDR3 has 14 amino acids. Trimming left V 0 bases short and J 9 bases short, with 12 bases between. The V gene's germline CDR1 is SGHAT and CDR2 FQNNGV.

The V gene is TRBV2, the J gene TRBJ1-4; D perhaps matches TRBD1 (6 bases). The CDR3 contains 15 residues. The germline CDR1 and CDR2 sequences are SNHLY and FYNNEI. V was shortened by 4 bases and J by 7 bases, with 16 bases between the two germline ends. For the CDR3, the DNA is TGTGCCAGCAGTGGCGCACAGGGCTTGGGTGAAAAACTGTTTTTT. Amino acid sequence: CASSGAQGLGEKLFF. Complete variable domain (other parts from reference TRBV2 and TRBJ1-4): EPEVTQTPSHQVTQMGQEVILRCVPISNHLYFYWYRQILGQKVEFLVSFYNNEISEKSEIFDDQFSVERPDGSNFTLKIRSTKLEDSAMYFCASSGAQGLGEKLFFGSGTQLSVL.

This clone was counted a single time. The rearrangement joins TRBV19 to TRBJ2-2, with D perhaps TRBD1 (6 bases). The CDR3 length is 16 residues. Germline CDR1 LNHDA, CDR2 SQIVND (reference sequence). The germline V and J ends were trimmed by 6 bases and 5 bases, with 19 bases remaining between them. The CDR3 loop is CASRPYRARTTGELFF. The CDR3 DNA follows: TGTGCCAGTAGACCGTACAGGGCCCGTACTACCGGGGAGCTGTTTTTT.

The genes are TRBV10-1 and TRBJ2-7, with TRBD2 as a possible D gene (5 bases). Germline CDR1 reads WNHNN; CDR2 reads SYGVQD (reference sequence). V was shortened by 5 bases and J by 2 bases, with 10 bases between the two germline ends. The CDR3 is 13 residues long. CDR3 loop: CASSLDSTYEQYF. DNA of the CDR3: TGCGCCAGCAGTCTGGACTCTACCTACGAGCAGTACTTC.

About this clone: Other DNA variants within this sample encode the same CDR3. This rearrangement joins TRBV18 to TRBJ1-1; 7 bases match TRBD1. The V segment lost 6 bases and the J segment 3 bases; nucleotides outside the gene matches: 4. This CDR3 has 13 residues. Germline V lookup: CDR1 KGHSH, CDR2 LQKENI. The CDR3 region is CASSSTGDTEAFF. The DNA of the CDR3 is TGTGCCAGCTCGTCTACAGGGGACACTGAAGCTTTCTTT. The complete variable domain, with remaining parts taken from reference TRBV18 and TRBJ1-1, reads NAGVMQNPRHLVRRRGQEARLRCSPMKGHSHVYWYRQLPEEGLKFMVYLQKENIIDESGMPKERFSAEFPKEGPSILRIQQVVRGDSAAYFCASSSTGDTEAFFGQGTRLTVV.

This chain joins TRBV9 and TRBJ2-1, with 9 bases that match TRBD2. CDR1 and CDR2 (germline): SGDLS, YYNGEE. The CDR3 has 16 amino acids. The ends lost 3 bases at V and 0 bases at J; junction bases unmatched: 4. The CDR3 DNA sequence: TGTGCCAGCAGCGCCCTTAGCGGGAGCTCCTACAATGAGCAGTTCTTC. Translation gives CASSALSGSSYNEQFF.

This chain joins TRBV19 and TRBJ1-5; the match to TRBD1 covers 8 bases. The CDR3 consists of 18 residues. V lost 0 bases to trimming and J lost 1 base; unmatched junction nucleotides: 8. Germline assignment: CDR1 LNHDA and CDR2 SQIVND (reference sequence). This chain's CDR3 is CASSIDGTGRGSNQPQHF. CDR3 DNA: TGTGCCAGTAGTATAGATGGGACAGGTCGGGGAAGCAATCAGCCCCAGCATTTT.

This clone appeared once. The chain uses TRBV5-4 and TRBJ2-3; D is undetermined. The CDR3 extends over 13 amino acids. CDR1 and CDR2 (germline): SGHNT, YYREEE (reference sequence). V was shortened by 10 bases and J by 4 bases, with 16 bases between the two germline ends. The CDR3 loop is CASDGFVADTQYF. The CDR3 coding sequence is TGTGCCTCCGACGGGTTCGTCGCAGATACGCAGTATTTT. Variable domain in full (rest from reference TRBV5-4 and TRBJ2-3): ETGVTQSPTHLIKTRGQQVTLRCSSQSGHNTVSWYQQALGQGPQFIFQYYREEENGRGNFPPRFSGLQFPNYSSELNVNALELDDSALYLCASDGFVADTQYFGPGTRLTVL.

This chain uses TRBV19 with TRBJ1-3; no definite D call. The CDR3 is 12 amino acids. Between the trimmed V and J ends, which lost 9 bases and 0 bases, there was a span of 6 bases. CDR1 is LNHDA and CDR2 is SQIVND in the germline V gene (reference sequence). CDR3 amino acids: CASTSSGNTIYF. CDR3 sequence (DNA): TGTGCCAGCACTAGCTCTGGAAACACCATATATTTT.

The CDR3 region has the DNA TGTGCCAGCAGTTACTCAGGGGTTAGTGAAAAACTGTTTTTT. Residues: CASSYSGVSEKLFF. The chain carries TRBV6-5 and TRBJ1-4, with D possibly matching TRBD1 (5 bases). V was shortened by 0 bases and J by 7 bases, with 9 bases between the two germline ends. The CDR3 contains 14 residues. Germline CDR1 reads MNHEY; CDR2 reads SVGAGI.

V gene TRBV2 combines with J gene TRBJ1-2; 8 bases align to TRBD1. The CDR3 consists of 14 residues. The germline CDR1 and CDR2 sequences are SNHLY and FYNNEI. V lost 4 bases and J lost 8; bases outside the gene matches: 9. CDR3 in DNA: TGTGCCAGCAGTGTAGGACAGGGAGTTGGGGGCTACACCTTC. Protein product: CASSVGQGVGGYTF.

This rearrangement joins TRBV7-2 to TRBJ2-7; 11 nucleotides agree with TRBD2. The germline gives CDR1 SGHTA, CDR2 FQGNSA. This CDR3 region has 16 residues. V shed 1 base, J shed 3 bases, and the junction held 5 bases outside the gene matches. The CDR3 bases are TGTGCCAGCAGCTTAGGACTAGCGGGGATTATCTACGAGCAGTACTTC. This encodes CASSLGLAGIIYEQYF.

The genes are TRBV20-1 and TRBJ2-3; D gene ambiguous. This CDR3 comprises 14 residues. Germline loops: CDR1 DFQATT, CDR2 SNEGSKA (reference sequence). Between the trimmed V and J ends, which lost 3 bases and 2 bases, there was a span of 12 bases. DNA for the CDR3: TGCAGTGCTAGTTCGTGGCCGTCCACAGATACGCAGTATTTT. This codes for CSASSWPSTDTQYF.

CDR3 residues: CASSLQGAYGYTF. CDR3 sequence (DNA): TGCGCCAGCAGCTTACAGGGGGCCTATGGCTACACCTTC. The chain is built from TRBV5-1 and TRBJ1-2, with 9 bases lining up with TRBD1. The germline CDR1 and CDR2 sequences are SGHRS and YFSETQ. V shed 2 bases and J 4 bases; nucleotides not matched to a gene: 0. The CDR3 is made up of 13 amino acids.

This clone has just a few counts. J is TRBJ2-1 and V is TRBV3-1 (or the pseudogene TRBV3-2); D may be TRBD2 (6 bases). CDR3 size: 13 residues. From germline, CDR1 is LGHDT and CDR2 YNNKEL (reference sequence). With 3 bases removed from V and 7 bases from J, the gap between germline ends came to 10 bases. CDR3 DNA sequence: TGTGCCAGCAGCCACGCCAGCGGGAATGAGCAGTTCTTC. Its translation: CASSHASGNEQFF.

The chain couples TRBV7-2 to TRBJ2-7, with TRBD2 matching over 9 bases. CDR1 is SGHTA and CDR2 is FQGNSA in the germline V gene. This CDR3 is 17 amino acids long. V lost 5 bases, J lost 1 base, and 12 bases stayed unmatched. CDR3 sequence reads: CASSRRGGTSTSYEQYF. The CDR3 bases are TGTGCCAGCAGCCGTCGGGGGGGGACTAGCACATCCTACGAGCAGTACTTC.

This clone was observed a handful of times. The gene calls are TRBV27 and TRBJ1-6, with no clear D. V was trimmed by 2 bases and J by 6 bases, leaving 14 bases between them. This CDR3 has 16 amino acids. Germline V CDR1 and CDR2: MNHEY, SMNVEV (reference sequence). The CDR3 here is CASSLAPGYLNSPLHF. The CDR3 DNA follows: TGTGCCAGCAGTTTAGCCCCGGGATATCTTAATTCACCCCTCCACTTT.

This chain links TRBV18 with TRBJ2-2, with D maybe TRBD2 (6 bases). V was shortened by 6 bases and J by 2 bases, with 22 bases between the two germline ends. The CDR3 is 18 residues long. CDR1 and CDR2 (germline): KGHSH, LQKENI. This CDR3 reads CASSPSVGGLPNTGELFF. In DNA form, the CDR3 reads TGTGCCAGCTCCCCTTCGGTTGGTGGACTACCAAACACCGGGGAGCTGTTTTTT.

This chain connects TRBV11-2 to TRBJ2-2, with 8 bases fitting TRBD1. The length of the CDR3 is 16 residues. The V segment lost 1 base and the J segment 4 bases; nucleotides outside the gene matches: 5. Germline CDR1 and CDR2: SGHAT and FQNNGV. The CDR3 nucleotides are TGTGCCAGCAGCTTAGGACAGGGGCGCGCCACCGGGGAGCTGTTTTTT. Encoded protein: CASSLGQGRATGELFF.

This clone came up a few times. The chain links TRBV2 to TRBJ1-6; no clear D gene. Germline-derived CDR1 and CDR2 are SNHLY and FYNNEI. There are 13 residues in the CDR3. Trimming removed 7 bases at V and 9 bases at J, with 13 bases between. DNA for the CDR3: TGTGCCAGCACCGGAACGGGGTTTTCACCCCTCCACTTT. Its translation is CASTGTGFSPLHF.

This clone turned up a few times. The rearrangement uses TRBV29-1 and TRBJ1-1; D gene unclear. Germline V lookup: CDR1 SQVTM, CDR2 ANQGSEA. This CDR3 contains 13 residues. The ends were cut back, 6 bases at V and 1 base at J, with 12 bases in the middle. The CDR3 DNA reads as TGCAGCGTCACGGACGGGAGGAACACTGAAGCTTTCTTT. It specifies CSVTDGRNTEAFF.

The chain is built from TRBV7-2 and TRBJ2-2; tentative D call: TRBD2 (5 bases). Germline V lookup: CDR1 SGHTA, CDR2 FQGNSA. Trimming cost V 1 base and J 9 bases, with 12 bases left between them. The length of the CDR3 is 14 residues. This CDR3 is CASSLEGLARELFF. For the CDR3, the DNA is TGTGCCAGCAGCTTAGAAGGGCTAGCCAGGGAGCTGTTTTTT.

This clone is a singleton in its sample. The CDR3 DNA reads TGCGCCAGCAGCCGTTGGACTAGCGGGACCTACGAGCAGTACTTC. Its translation: CASSRWTSGTYEQYF. This chain links TRBV5-1 with TRBJ2-7, with 12 positions matching TRBD2. The germline gives CDR1 SGHRS, CDR2 YFSETQ. The CDR3 has 15 residues. J gave up 2 bases and V 4 bases, and 4 bases lay outside the gene matches.

The CDR3 loop reads CASSFEATSGNTIYF. CDR3 coding DNA: TGCGCCAGCAGCTTTGAGGCCACTTCTGGAAACACCATATATTTT. This chain connects TRBV5-1 to TRBJ1-3; D unresolved. V lost 2 bases, J lost 1 base, and 10 bases lay in between. Germline CDR1 is SGHRS and CDR2 is YFSETQ. This CDR3 comprises 15 residues.

The chain's CDR3 is CASSRRGVNGANVLTF. In nucleotides, the CDR3 is TGTGCCAGTAGTCGGCGGGGGGTGAATGGGGCCAACGTCCTGACTTTC. The V gene is TRBV19, the J gene TRBJ2-6; the match to TRBD2 covers 8 bases. Germline loops: CDR1 LNHDA, CDR2 SQIVND (reference sequence). The CDR3 has 16 amino acids. Unmatched junction bases numbered 6, after V lost 5 bases and J lost 3 bases.

The chain couples TRBV2 to TRBJ1-1; possibly TRBD1 for D (5 bases). The CDR3 has 13 residues. Trimming cost V 7 bases and J 3 bases, with 12 bases left between them. CDR1 SNHLY and CDR2 FYNNEI come from the germline V gene. CDR3 nucleotide sequence: TGTGCCAGCAAAGGGGTTAGGGACACTGAAGCTTTCTTT. Its translation is CASKGVRDTEAFF.

V is TRBV2 and J is TRBJ2-1; tentative D call: TRBD1 (5 bases). Deletions cut 4 bases from V and 0 bases from J, with 7 bases between. The CDR3 totals 14 residues. The V gene's germline CDR1 is SNHLY and CDR2 FYNNEI. This CDR3 is CASSAGPSYNEQFF. As DNA, the CDR3 is TGTGCCAGCAGTGCAGGGCCCTCCTACAATGAGCAGTTCTTC. The entire variable domain, with the rest obtained from reference TRBV2 and TRBJ2-1, is as follows: EPEVTQTPSHQVTQMGQEVILRCVPISNHLYFYWYRQILGQKVEFLVSFYNNEISEKSEIFDDQFSVERPDGSNFTLKIRSTKLEDSAMYFCASSAGPSYNEQFFGPGTRLTVL.